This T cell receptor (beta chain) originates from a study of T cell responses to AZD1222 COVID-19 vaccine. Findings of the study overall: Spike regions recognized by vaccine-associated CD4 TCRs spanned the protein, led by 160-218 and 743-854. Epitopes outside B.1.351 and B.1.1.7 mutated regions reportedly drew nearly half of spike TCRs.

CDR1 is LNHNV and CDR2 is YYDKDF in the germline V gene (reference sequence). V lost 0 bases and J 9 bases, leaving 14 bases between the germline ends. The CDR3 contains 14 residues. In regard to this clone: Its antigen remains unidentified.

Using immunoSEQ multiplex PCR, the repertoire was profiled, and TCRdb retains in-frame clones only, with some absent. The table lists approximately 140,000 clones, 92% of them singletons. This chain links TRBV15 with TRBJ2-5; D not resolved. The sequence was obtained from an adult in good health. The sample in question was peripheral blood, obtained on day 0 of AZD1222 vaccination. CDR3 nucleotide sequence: TGTGCCACCAGCAGAGATTTTCCCAGTGAGGCCCAGTACTTC. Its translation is CATSRDFPSEAQYF.